The T cell receptor beta chain under discussion was sequenced for a study of shared clonotypes between healthy human individuals. Overall study: A donor's plate count was three for CD4 naive and three for CD4 memory; CD8 naive had two and CD8 memory one. General study points: Among non-shared clonotypes, generation probabilities were lower than among those shared by all four donors. Having only a few donors restricted how much genetic and exposure-history diversity was captured.

Trimming cost V 5 bases and J 1 base, with 7 bases left between them. This CDR3 contains 13 residues. CDR1 and CDR2 (germline): LGHNA, YSLEER. TCRdb's copy holds only in-frame clones and misses some; the assay was immunoSEQ multiplex PCR. Of about 2.4 million clones in the sample, 80% to 95% are singletons; the top ten hold approximately 0.37%. A note on this clone: As yet, its antigen is unknown.

This clonotype was sampled from a man aged 18 to 30 in good health. Some clones in this sample may be carry-over from other donors' samples. The sequencing sample was made of naive CD4+ T cells from PBMCs. Subset noted: CD45RA+ positively selected. The V call is TRBV4-3, the J call TRBJ2-3; D not resolved. The DNA of the CDR3 is TGCGCCAGCAGCTTTAAGGGCACAGATACGCAGTATTTT. Translated, it gives CASSFKGTDTQYF.